The TCR beta chain described here comes from a study of cytomegalovirus exposure and HLA in healthy donors. Overall study findings and caveats: It was reportedly the case that the classifier diagnosed cytomegalovirus status with high specificity and sensitivity.

Clones were sequenced by immunoSEQ multiplex PCR, and TCRdb holds only the in-frame ones, with some missing. Altogether 300,000 to 400,000 clones are present, about nine tenths being singletons, with the ten largest covering under 0.9%. Germline-derived CDR1 and CDR2 are LNHDA and SQIVND (reference sequence). The V gene lost 8 bases and the J gene lost 4 bases, with 11 bases spanning the gap. The CDR3 length is 12 residues. On this clone itself: Its antigen is currently unknown.

The chain links TRBV19 to TRBJ1-2; D possibly corresponds to TRBD1 (5 bases). Specimen: PBMCs. The TCR originated in a woman between 18 and 30 years old in good health and CMV-seronegative. The CDR3 loop is CASDRAGYGYTF. In nucleotides, the CDR3 is TGTGCCAGTGACAGAGCTGGCTATGGCTACACCTTC.